A selection of T cell receptor beta chains follows, all from one sample in a study of blood T cell repertoires in COVID-19. Sequenced by immunoSEQ multiplex PCR; TCRdb stores in-frame clones only, minus some. The sample holds over 30,000 clones, around 88% seen once. The sample consisted of peripheral blood. These receptors originate from a human donor in a cohort sampled during active COVID-19. Each CDR3 is given with its conserved first and last residue. A D gene is named only where the DNA matches it firmly. Clone size appears in some rows only: once, few, many, or a class for an expanded clone.

>TRBV7-2|.|TRBJ2-7|.
CASGGQGNEQYF
TGTGCCAGTGGGGGCCAGGGAAACGAGCAGTACTTC
>TRBV2|.|TRBJ2-3|.
CASLRGNPSTDTQYF
TGTGCCAGCCTCCGGGGGAACCCCAGCACAGATACGCAGTATTTT
>TRBV5-5|.|TRBJ1-5|.
CASSLLLHQPQHF
TGTGCCAGCAGCTTACTACTGCATCAGCCCCAGCATTTT
>TRBV10-2|.|TRBJ2-7|.
CASSPSQYYEQYF
TGCGCCAGTAGCCCCAGCCAGTACTACGAGCAGTACTTC
>TRBV4-1|TRBD1|TRBJ2-2|.
CASSLRGQGDTGELFF
TGCGCCAGCAGCCTACGCGGGCAGGGGGACACCGGGGAGCTGTTTTTT
>TRBV19|TRBD1|TRBJ1-5|.
CASSIGGDRSNQPQHF
TGTGCCAGTAGTATAGGGGGGGACAGATCAAATCAGCCCCAGCATTTT
>TRBV7-2|.|TRBJ1-1|.
CASSLVVGAINTEAFF
TGTGCCAGCAGCTTAGTAGTGGGGGCTATTAACACTGAAGCTTTCTTT
>TRBV7-9|TRBD1|TRBJ2-1|.
CASSKGTGGYNEQFF
TGTGCCAGCAGCAAAGGGACAGGGGGCTACAATGAGCAGTTCTTC
>TRBV10-3|TRBD2|TRBJ2-3|.
CAISELSGGETDTQYF
TGTGCCATCAGTGAGTTATCGGGGGGGGAGACAGATACGCAGTATTTT
>TRBV7-6|TRBD1|TRBJ1-4|.
CASSLDGTGYEKLFF
TGTGCCAGCAGCTTAGACGGGACAGGGTATGAAAAACTGTTTTTT
>TRBV28|TRBD1|TRBJ1-5|.
CASSFTTGHQPQHF
TGTGCCAGCAGTTTTACGACAGGGCATCAGCCCCAGCATTTT
>TRBV7-9|.|TRBJ2-7|.
CASSSSGSSYEQYF
TGTGCCAGCAGCTCCTCCGGGAGCTCCTACGAGCAGTACTTC
>TRBV12-3/TRBV12-4|TRBD1|TRBJ1-1|.
CASSRGRLAFF
TGTGCCAGCAGTAGGGGGCGACTGGCTTTCTTT
>TRBV4-3|.|TRBJ2-5|once
CASSQVEAAAQYF
TGCGCCAGCAGCCAGGTGGAGGCCGCGGCCCAGTACTTC
>TRBV7-2|.|TRBJ2-3|.
CASSLGPSSTDTQYF
TGTGCCAGCAGCTTGGGGCCATCGAGCACAGATACGCAGTATTTT
>TRBV7-8|.|TRBJ1-2|.
CASSRMGRLASWYGYTF
TGTGCCAGCAGCAGAATGGGGAGGCTGGCTAGTTGGTATGGCTACACCTTC
>TRBV7-9|TRBD1|TRBJ2-2|once
CASSWGQGRTGELFF
TGTGCCAGCAGCTGGGGACAGGGGCGGACCGGGGAGCTGTTTTTT
>TRBV19|.|TRBJ2-1|.
CASSMRAETNEQFF
TGTGCCAGTAGTATGAGGGCAGAGACAAATGAGCAGTTCTTC
>TRBV5-1|.|TRBJ2-7|.
CASSPGTTFDEQYF
TGCGCCAGCAGCCCCGGGACAACCTTTGACGAGCAGTACTTC
>TRBV4-3|.|TRBJ1-1|.
CASSQDSREWGTEAFF
TGCGCCAGCAGCCAAGACAGCCGGGAGTGGGGCACTGAAGCTTTCTTT
>TRBV7-9|TRBD2|TRBJ2-3|once
CASSLGSSGSADTQYF
TGTGCCAGCAGCCTCGGGAGTAGCGGGAGTGCCGATACGCAGTATTTT
>TRBV28|.|TRBJ1-6|.
CASSSPGRNNSPLHF
TGTGCCAGCAGCTCGCCGGGGAGGAATAATTCACCCCTCCACTTT
>TRBV5-4|TRBD2|TRBJ2-1|.
CASGGRGNEQFF
TGTGCCAGCGGGGGGAGGGGCAATGAGCAGTTCTTC
>TRBV24-1|TRBD2|TRBJ2-1|.
CATSDLSGRDEQFF
TGTGCCACCAGTGATTTGAGTGGGAGGGATGAGCAGTTCTTC
>TRBV7-6|.|TRBJ2-5|.
CASSLARETQYF
TGTGCCAGCAGCTTAGCGCGGGAGACCCAGTACTTC
>TRBV3-1/TRBV3-2|.|TRBJ2-1|.
CASSQVRVHEQFF
TGTGCCAGCAGCCAAGTCCGGGTCCATGAGCAGTTCTTC
>TRBV18|.|TRBJ1-2|.
CASSPFPGGGYGYTF
TGTGCCAGCTCACCATTCCCGGGAGGTGGCTATGGCTACACCTTC
>TRBV10-3|.|TRBJ1-2|.
CAISVRGDGYTF
TGTGCCATCAGTGTAAGGGGTGACGGCTACACCTTC
>TRBV18|.|TRBJ2-7|.
CASSSRLRGSDEQYF
TGTGCCAGCTCATCCCGACTCAGGGGTTCGGACGAGCAGTACTTC
>TRBV11-2|.|TRBJ2-3|.
CASSTNWDIQYF
TGTGCCAGCAGTACCAATTGGGACATACAGTATTTT
>TRBV11-2|.|TRBJ2-1|.
CASSLNMGGYNEQFF
TGTGCCAGCAGCTTAAATATGGGGGGATACAATGAGCAGTTCTTC
>TRBV11-2|.|TRBJ2-2|.
CASSLSRGTGELFF
TGTGCCAGCAGCTTATCTAGGGGCACCGGGGAGCTGTTTTTT
>TRBV19|.|TRBJ2-1|.
CASSAPARANTGEQFF
TGTGCCAGTAGTGCCCCCGCCCGCGCTAACACCGGGGAGCAGTTCTTC
>TRBV23-1|.|TRBJ2-7|once
CASSRAGANYEQYF
TGCGCCAGCAGTCGGGCGGGGGCAAACTACGAGCAGTACTTC
>TRBV6-5|.|TRBJ2-5|.
CASSYGTAQETQYF
TGTGCCAGCAGTTACGGGACTGCCCAAGAGACCCAGTACTTC
>TRBV5-1|TRBD2|TRBJ2-7|.
CASSAQTSGRIYEQYF
TGCGCCAGCAGCGCACAGACTAGCGGGAGGATCTACGAGCAGTACTTC
>TRBV7-9|.|TRBJ2-3|.
CASSPTGGTDTQYF
TGTGCCAGCAGCCCGACCGGGGGCACAGATACGCAGTATTTT